This T cell receptor (beta chain) was documented in a study of T cells in localized non-small cell lung cancer (dated by TCRdb to the early 2020s). Some background on the complete study: The study analyzed T cell repertoires of 200 to 300 early-stage NSCLC patients, comparing tumors and uninvolved tumor-adjacent lungs. The mean age of the NSCLC patients was roughly 70 years, with approximately 130 men and 110 or so women. The cohort comprised some 240 treatment-naïve NSCLC patients with resected, localized lung tumors.

TCR beta CDR3 regions were sequenced from DNA using the immunoSEQ Assay. The study's own analysis went as follows. To compute T cell density, TCR beta template counts were normalized to usable DNA, which was estimated by amplifying housekeeping genes. Richness was estimated using the preseqR package, with extrapolation to 400,000 templates for PBMC samples and to 120,000 templates for tissue samples. Clonality was defined by subtracting Pielou's evenness from one. To identify tissue-enriched TCRs, differential abundance testing was run on productive amino-acid clonotypes with a minimum total count of 5 and an alpha of 0.1. The Jaccard Index and the Morisita Overlap Index were used to measure how much the repertoires overlapped between compartments. GLIPH clustered TCR beta CDR3s with public tetramer-defined viral CDR3s; viral motifs required at least three viral sequences plus V-gene enrichment. TCRdb carries this immuneACCESS record with in-frame sequences only. Its versions omit some clonotypes, under half of them owing to an unresolved V gene in the studies checked, with the rest unexplained. From that table come the V and J calls and clone size; the DNA was used to work out D and trimming. In this sample the table shows over 55,000 clones, approximately 87% of which occur a single time. The ten largest clonotypes hold under 2.5% of the sample.

As concerns this clone: Its antigen is still unknown. Within one base of it there is no much larger clone, and no base qualities were kept.

Beyond this particular receptor, the publication reports: The highest T cell clonality was observed in uninvolved tumor-adjacent lung, where clonality exceeded that of tumor, suggesting that antigenic responses were more focused in uninvolved tumor-adjacent lung. Because multi-region tumor sequencing was not done, intratumor heterogeneity could not be ruled out. Higher T cell density in blood was associated with longer overall survival, whereas higher clonality in adjacent lung was associated with shorter survival. Because of the exploratory design, TCR variables were selected using unadjusted p-values without false-discovery rate correction. A median of approximately 62 of the top 100 tumor clones turned up in the paired uninvolved adjacent lung, and approximately 30 of those clones also ranked among the top 100 of that same adjacent lung.

At diagnosis, peripheral blood, uninvolved tumor-adjacent lung and tumor were collected and were preserved as a mix of fresh-frozen and FFPE material. For TCR repertoire profiling, the blood samples were analyzed as peripheral blood mononuclear cells. The germline V gene sets CDR1 to SQVTM and CDR2 to ANQGSEA. From V the trimming removes 2 bases and from J it removes 9 bases, while the gene matches leave 5 bases of the junction unaccounted for. The CDR3 sequence holds 12 residues, the cysteine and phenylalanine included. The only DNA kept is the CDR3, 36 bases in frame from the first base. Source: peripheral blood, taken before any cancer treatment. The TCR originated in a woman between 40 and 69 years old with stage I lung adenocarcinoma. Recombination joined TRBV29-1 with TRBJ2-7, and 9 junctional nucleotides match TRBD1. The sequence in DNA is TGCAGCGTTGAAAAGGACAGGGGTGTGCAGTACTTC. Its protein product is CSVEKDRGVQYF.